The present T cell receptor beta chain was sequenced within a study of identifying expanded T cells in peripheral blood. Assay used: immunoSEQ multiplex PCR; TCRdb lists only in-frame clones, some missing. Of tens of thousands of clones detected, 80% to 85% appear once; the ten largest clones hold about 20%. The V and J ends lost 3 bases and 7 bases, in that order; junction bases with no gene match: 3. The CDR3 spans 13 residues. Per the germline V gene, CDR1 is SNHLY and CDR2 is FYNNEI. This sequence originates from a person aged 18 to 75 in good health. V usage is TRBV2 and J usage is TRBJ1-2, with TRBD1 matching over 9 bases. Sequencing was carried out using blood. The CDR3 DNA follows: TGTGCCAGCAGTGACAGGACAGGGGCTGGCTACACCTTC. Its translation: CASSDRTGAGYTF.